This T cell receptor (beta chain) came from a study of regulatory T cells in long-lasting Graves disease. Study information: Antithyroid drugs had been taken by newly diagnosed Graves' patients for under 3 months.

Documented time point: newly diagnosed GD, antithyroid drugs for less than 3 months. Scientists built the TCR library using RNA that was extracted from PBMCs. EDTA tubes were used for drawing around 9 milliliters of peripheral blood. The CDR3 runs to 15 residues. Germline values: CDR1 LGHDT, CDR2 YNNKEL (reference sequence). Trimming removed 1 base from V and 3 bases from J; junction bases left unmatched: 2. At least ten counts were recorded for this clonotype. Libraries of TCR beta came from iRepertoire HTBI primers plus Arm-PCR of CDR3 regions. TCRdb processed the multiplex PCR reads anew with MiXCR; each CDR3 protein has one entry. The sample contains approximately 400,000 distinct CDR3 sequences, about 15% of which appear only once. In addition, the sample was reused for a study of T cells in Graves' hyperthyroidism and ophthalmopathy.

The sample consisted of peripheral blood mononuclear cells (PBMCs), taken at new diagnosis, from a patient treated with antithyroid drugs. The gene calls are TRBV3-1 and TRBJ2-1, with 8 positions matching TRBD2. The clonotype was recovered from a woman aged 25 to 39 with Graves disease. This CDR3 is CASSQGTSRYNEQFF. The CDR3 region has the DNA TGTGCCAGCAGCCAAGGGACTAGCCGCTACAATGAGCAGTTCTTC.